Included here is one T cell receptor (beta chain) sequence, with context. This entry belongs to a study of blood T cell repertoires in COVID-19. Sequencing used immunoSEQ multiplex PCR; TCRdb keeps in-frame clones, though not all of them. The data contain some 400,000 clones, around 87% of them singletons. The V end lost 4 bases, the J end lost 2 bases, and 25 bases lay between the germline ends. Germline loops: CDR1 SGDLS, CDR2 YYNGEE. CDR3 length: 18 residues. Specimen: peripheral blood. This sequence joins TRBV9 and TRBJ2-7, with D possibly matching TRBD2 (6 bases). The clonotype originates from a human donor in a cohort sampled during active COVID-19. Here the CDR3 DNA reads TGTGCCAGCAGCAAGAGAGCGGGCGAGTATAAACTTACCTACGAGCAGTACTTC. This gives the protein CASSKRAGEYKLTYEQYF.